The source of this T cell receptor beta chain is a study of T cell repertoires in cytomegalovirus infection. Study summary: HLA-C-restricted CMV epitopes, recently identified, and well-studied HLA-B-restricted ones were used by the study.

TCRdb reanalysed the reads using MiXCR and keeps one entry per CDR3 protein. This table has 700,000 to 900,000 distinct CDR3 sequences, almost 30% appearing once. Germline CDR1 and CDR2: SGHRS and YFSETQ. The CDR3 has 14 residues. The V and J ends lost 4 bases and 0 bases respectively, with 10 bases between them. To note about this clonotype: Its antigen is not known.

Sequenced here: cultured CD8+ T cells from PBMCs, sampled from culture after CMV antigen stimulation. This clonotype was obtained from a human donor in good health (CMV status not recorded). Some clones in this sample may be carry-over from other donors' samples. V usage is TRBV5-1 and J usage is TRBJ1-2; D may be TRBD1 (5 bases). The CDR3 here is CASSLQTANYGYTF. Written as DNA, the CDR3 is TGCGCCAGCAGCCTACAGACAGCTAACTATGGCTACACCTTC. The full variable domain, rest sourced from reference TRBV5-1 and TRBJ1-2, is KAGVTQTPRYLIKTRGQQVTLSCSPISGHRSVSWYQQTPGQGLQFLFEYFSETQRNKGNFPGRFSGRQFSNSRSEMNVSTLELGDSALYLCASSLQTANYGYTFGSGTRLTVV.